The TCR beta chain under discussion was sequenced for a study of blood T cell repertoires in COVID-19. The CDR3 runs 14 residues. The germline V gene encodes CDR1 MNHEY and CDR2 SVGAGI. V lost 6 bases to trimming and J lost 7 bases, with 18 bases between them. The assay was immunoSEQ multiplex PCR, and TCRdb's table has in-frame clones only and misses some. This table holds around 250,000 clones, 85% to 90% found once. Within 2 weeks of study entry, exposed participants had contacted a PCR-confirmed or clinician-diagnosed COVID-19 case. This TCR came from a man aged 45 to 65 who had been exposed to COVID-19. Sequencing was carried out using PBMCs or T cells enriched from blood (not recorded which). The chain carries TRBV6-5 and TRBJ2-5; TRBD1 is a possible D gene (6 bases). CDR3 DNA sequence: TGTGCCAGCAGGCCAACCGGGACAACGAGGACCCAGTACTTC. Translated: CASRPTGTTRTQYF.